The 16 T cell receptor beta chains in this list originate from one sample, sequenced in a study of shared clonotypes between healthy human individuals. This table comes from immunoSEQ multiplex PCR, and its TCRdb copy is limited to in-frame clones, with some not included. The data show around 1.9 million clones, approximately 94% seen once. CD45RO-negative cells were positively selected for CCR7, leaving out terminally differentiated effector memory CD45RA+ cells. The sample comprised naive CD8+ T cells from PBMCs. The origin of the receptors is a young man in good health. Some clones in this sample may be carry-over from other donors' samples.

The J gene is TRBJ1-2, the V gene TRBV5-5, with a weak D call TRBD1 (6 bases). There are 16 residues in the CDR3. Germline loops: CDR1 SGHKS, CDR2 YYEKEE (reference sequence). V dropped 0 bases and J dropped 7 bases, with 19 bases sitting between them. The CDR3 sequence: CASSLDGGGPVGGYTF. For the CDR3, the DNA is TGTGCCAGCAGCTTGGACGGAGGGGGGCCGGTCGGTGGCTACACCTTC.

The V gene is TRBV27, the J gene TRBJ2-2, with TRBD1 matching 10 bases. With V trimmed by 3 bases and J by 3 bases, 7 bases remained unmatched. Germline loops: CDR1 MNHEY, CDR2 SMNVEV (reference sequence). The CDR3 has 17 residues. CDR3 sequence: CASSFNRDRGYTGELFF. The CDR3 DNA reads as TGTGCCAGCAGTTTTAATCGGGACAGGGGCTACACCGGGGAGCTGTTTTTT.

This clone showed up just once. Here the CDR3 DNA reads TGTGCCAGCAGTTCCCCGACAGGGGAGCTGACAGATACGCAGTATTTT. It is translated as CASSSPTGELTDTQYF. This sequence joins TRBV28 and TRBJ2-3; 8 bases match TRBD1. CDR1 is MDHEN and CDR2 is SYDVKM in the germline V gene. The CDR3 totals 16 residues. V shed 4 bases, J shed 3 bases, and the junction held 9 bases outside the gene matches.

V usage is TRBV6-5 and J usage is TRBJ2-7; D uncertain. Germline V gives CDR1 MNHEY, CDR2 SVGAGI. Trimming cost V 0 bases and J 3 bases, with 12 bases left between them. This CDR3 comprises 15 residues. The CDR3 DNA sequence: TGTGCCAGCAGTTACTCCACCAATGCTAACTACGAGCAGTACTTC. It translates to CASSYSTNANYEQYF.

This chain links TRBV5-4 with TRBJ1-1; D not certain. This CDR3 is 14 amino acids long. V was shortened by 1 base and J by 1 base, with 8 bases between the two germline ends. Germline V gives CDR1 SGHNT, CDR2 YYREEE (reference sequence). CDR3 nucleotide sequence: TGTGCCAGCAGCTTGTTTACGGCGAACACTGAAGCTTTCTTT. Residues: CASSLFTANTEAFF. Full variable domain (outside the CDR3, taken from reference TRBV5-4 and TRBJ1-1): ETGVTQSPTHLIKTRGQQVTLRCSSQSGHNTVSWYQQALGQGPQFIFQYYREEENGRGNFPPRFSGLQFPNYSSELNVNALELDDSALYLCASSLFTANTEAFFGQGTRLTVV.

CDR3 region: CASSSPSGTDHTDTQYF. The CDR3, as DNA: TGTGCCAGCAGCTCCCCCTCGGGGACGGACCACACAGATACGCAGTATTTT. The chain carries TRBV7-9 and TRBJ2-3; the D gene could be TRBD1 or TRBD2 (5 bases each). CDR1 SEHNR and CDR2 FQNEAQ come from the germline V gene (reference sequence). CDR3 length: 17 residues. The V end lost 4 bases, the J end lost 2 bases, and 19 bases lay between the germline ends.

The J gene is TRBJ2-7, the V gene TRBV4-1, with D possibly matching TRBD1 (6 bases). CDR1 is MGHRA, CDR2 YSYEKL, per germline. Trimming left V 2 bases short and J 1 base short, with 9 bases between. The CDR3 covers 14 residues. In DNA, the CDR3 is TGCGCCAGCAGCCAATACAGGGAGTCCTACGAGCAGTACTTC. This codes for CASSQYRESYEQYF.

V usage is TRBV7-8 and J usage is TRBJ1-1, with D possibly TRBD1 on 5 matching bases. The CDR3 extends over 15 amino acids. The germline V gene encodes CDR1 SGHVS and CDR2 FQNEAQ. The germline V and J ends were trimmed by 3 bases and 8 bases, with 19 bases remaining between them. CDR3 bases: TGTGCCAGCAGCTTGGGGACGAGACCTCAAAGCGAAGCTTTCTTT. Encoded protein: CASSLGTRPQSEAFF.

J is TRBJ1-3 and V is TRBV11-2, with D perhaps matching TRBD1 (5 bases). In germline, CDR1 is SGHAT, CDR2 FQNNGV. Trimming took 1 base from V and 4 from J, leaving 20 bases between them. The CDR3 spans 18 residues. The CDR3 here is CASSLGPGGRVAGNTIYF. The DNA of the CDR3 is TGTGCCAGCAGCTTAGGGCCCGGGGGTCGGGTCGCAGGAAACACCATATATTTT.

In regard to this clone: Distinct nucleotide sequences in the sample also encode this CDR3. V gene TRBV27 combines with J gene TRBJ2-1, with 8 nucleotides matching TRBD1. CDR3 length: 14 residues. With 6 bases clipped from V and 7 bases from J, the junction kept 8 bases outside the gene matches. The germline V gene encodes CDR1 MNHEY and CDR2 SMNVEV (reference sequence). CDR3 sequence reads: CASRYQGARNEQFF. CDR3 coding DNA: TGTGCCAGCAGGTACCAGGGGGCTCGTAATGAGCAGTTCTTC.

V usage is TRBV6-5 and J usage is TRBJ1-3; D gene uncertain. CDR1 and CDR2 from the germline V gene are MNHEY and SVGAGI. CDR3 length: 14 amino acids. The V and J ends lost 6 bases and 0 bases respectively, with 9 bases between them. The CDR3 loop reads CASREGVSGNTIYF. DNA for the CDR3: TGTGCCAGCAGGGAAGGAGTCTCTGGAAACACCATATATTTT.

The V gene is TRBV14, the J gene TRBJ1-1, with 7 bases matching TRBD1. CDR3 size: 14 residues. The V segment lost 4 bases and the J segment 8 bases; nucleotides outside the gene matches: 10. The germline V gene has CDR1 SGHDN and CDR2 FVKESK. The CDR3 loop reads CASSPLTGAFEAFF. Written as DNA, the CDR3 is TGTGCCAGCAGCCCCCTAACAGGGGCTTTCGAAGCTTTCTTT.

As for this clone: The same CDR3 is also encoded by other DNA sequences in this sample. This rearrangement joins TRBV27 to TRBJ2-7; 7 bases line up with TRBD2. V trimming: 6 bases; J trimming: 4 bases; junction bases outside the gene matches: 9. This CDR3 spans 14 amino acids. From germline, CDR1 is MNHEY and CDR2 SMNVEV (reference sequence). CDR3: CASSYGGSRYEQYF. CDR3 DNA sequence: TGTGCCAGCAGCTATGGCGGGAGTAGATACGAGCAGTACTTC.

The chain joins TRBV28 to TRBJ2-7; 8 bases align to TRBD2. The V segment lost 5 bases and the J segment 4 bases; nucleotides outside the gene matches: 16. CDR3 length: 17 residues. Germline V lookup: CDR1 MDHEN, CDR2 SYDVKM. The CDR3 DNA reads TGTGCCAGCAGTCCTCCGCCGTGGCGGGAGGTTGTTTACGAGCAGTACTTC. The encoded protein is CASSPPPWREVVYEQYF.

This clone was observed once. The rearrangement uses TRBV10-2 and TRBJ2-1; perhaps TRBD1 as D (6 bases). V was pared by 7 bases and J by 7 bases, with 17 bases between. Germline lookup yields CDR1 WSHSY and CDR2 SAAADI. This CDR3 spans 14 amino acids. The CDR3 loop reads CASKGPGEWNEQFF. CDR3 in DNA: TGCGCCAGCAAGGGGCCAGGGGAGTGGAATGAGCAGTTCTTC.

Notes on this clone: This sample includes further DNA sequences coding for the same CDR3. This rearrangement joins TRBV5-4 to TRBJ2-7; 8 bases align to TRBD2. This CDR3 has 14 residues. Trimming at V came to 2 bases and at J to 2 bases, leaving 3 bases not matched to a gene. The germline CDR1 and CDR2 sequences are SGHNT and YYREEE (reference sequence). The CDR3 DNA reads TGTGCCAGCAGCTTAAGCGGGAGCCCCTACGAGCAGTACTTC. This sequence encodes CASSLSGSPYEQYF.